Shown below are 2 T cell receptor beta chains from a single sample sequenced in a study of blood T cells in healthy people across ages. The use of a sample-barcoded 5' primer and a J-beta primer mix characterized a second PCR of roughly 7 to 12 cycles. TCRdb ran MiXCR on the 5' RACE reads and lists one entry per CDR3 protein. The table has 1.5 million to 2 million distinct CDR3 sequences, just under 50% seen once. Sequencing was carried out using blood. These receptor sequences come from a woman aged 40 to 55 in good health.

This rearrangement joins TRBV27 to TRBJ2-1; TRBD2 matches 12 bases. V shed 4 bases and J 12 bases; nucleotides not matched to a gene: 4. The V gene's germline CDR1 is MNHEY and CDR2 SMNVEV (reference sequence). The CDR3 contains 13 residues. CDR3 nucleotide sequence: TGTGCCAGCAGTTGGCCTAGCGGGGGGGGGCAGTTCTTC. This encodes CASSWPSGGGQFF.

A few counts support this clonotype. This chain uses TRBV7-8 with TRBJ1-5, with D uncertain. This CDR3 spans 14 amino acids. Germline values: CDR1 SGHVS, CDR2 FQNEAQ. Trimming pared 3 bases from V and 0 bases from J, leaving 6 bases between. This chain's CDR3 is CASSFRNSNQPQHF. The CDR3 DNA is TGTGCCAGCAGCTTCCGGAATAGCAATCAGCCCCAGCATTTT.